This entry is about one T cell receptor beta chain. The antigen is unknown. The donors were part of the validation cohort, which consisted of about 120 subjects and was separate from the first cohort of under 750 subjects. The CDR3 has 14 residues. CDR1 SGHRS and CDR2 YFSETQ come from the germline V gene. The V gene lost 1 base and the J gene lost 8 bases, with 12 bases spanning the gap. The data stem from a study of cytomegalovirus exposure and HLA in healthy donors. Study summary: A subsequent analysis stated that the 120 or so validation repertoires were run on the same platform as the approximately 610 first-cohort repertoires.

Study results and limitations: According to a later analysis, TCR clusters from the first cohort tended to co-occur in the 110 or so validation repertoires. The study designated 150 to 200 TCR beta chains cytomegalovirus-associated.

Produced via immunoSEQ multiplex PCR; TCRdb's table is partial and in-frame only. The sample has some 150,000 clones, around 90% seen once. The sample taken for sequencing was PBMCs. V gene TRBV5-1 combines with J gene TRBJ1-4; tentative D call: TRBD1 (6 bases). This receptor was obtained from a man younger than 35 in good health and CMV-seronegative. This CDR3 is CASSLKGGGEKLFF. As DNA, the CDR3 is TGCGCCAGCAGCTTGAAGGGTGGGGGCGAAAAACTGTTTTTT.